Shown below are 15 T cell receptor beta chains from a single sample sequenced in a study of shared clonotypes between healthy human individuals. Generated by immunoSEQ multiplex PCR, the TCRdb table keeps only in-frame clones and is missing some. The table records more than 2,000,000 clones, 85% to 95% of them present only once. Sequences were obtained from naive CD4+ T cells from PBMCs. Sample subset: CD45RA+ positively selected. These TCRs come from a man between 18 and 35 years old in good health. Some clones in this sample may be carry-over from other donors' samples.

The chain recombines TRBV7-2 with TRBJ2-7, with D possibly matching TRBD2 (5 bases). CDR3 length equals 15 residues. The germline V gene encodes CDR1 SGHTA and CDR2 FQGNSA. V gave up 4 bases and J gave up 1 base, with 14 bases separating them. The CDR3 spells CASSSWGAGSYEQYF. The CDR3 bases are TGTGCCAGCAGCTCATGGGGTGCGGGTTCCTACGAGCAGTACTTC.

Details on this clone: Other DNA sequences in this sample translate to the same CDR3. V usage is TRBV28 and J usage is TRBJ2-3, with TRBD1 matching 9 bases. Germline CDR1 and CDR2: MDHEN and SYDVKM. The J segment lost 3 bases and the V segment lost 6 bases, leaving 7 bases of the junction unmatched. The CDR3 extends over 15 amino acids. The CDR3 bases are TGTGCCAGCAGCCCCCCGGGACAGGGAACAGATACGCAGTATTTT. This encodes CASSPPGQGTDTQYF.

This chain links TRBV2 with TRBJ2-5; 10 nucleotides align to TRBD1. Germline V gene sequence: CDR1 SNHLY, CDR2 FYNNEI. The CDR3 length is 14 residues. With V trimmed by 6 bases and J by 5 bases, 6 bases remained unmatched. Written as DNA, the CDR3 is TGTGCCAGCAGCGACAGGGGGCGCAGGGAGACCCAGTACTTC. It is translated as CASSDRGRRETQYF.

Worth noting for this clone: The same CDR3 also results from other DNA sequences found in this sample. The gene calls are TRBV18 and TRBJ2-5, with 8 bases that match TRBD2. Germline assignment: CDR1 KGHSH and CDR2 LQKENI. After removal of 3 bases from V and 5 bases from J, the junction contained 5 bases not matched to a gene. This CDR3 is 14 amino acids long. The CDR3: CASSPGTSRETQYF. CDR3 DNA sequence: TGTGCCAGCTCACCTGGGACTAGTCGGGAGACCCAGTACTTC.

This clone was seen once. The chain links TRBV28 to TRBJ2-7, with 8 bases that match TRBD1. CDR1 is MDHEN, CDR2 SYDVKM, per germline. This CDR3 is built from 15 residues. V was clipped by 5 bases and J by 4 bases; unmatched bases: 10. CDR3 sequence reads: CASSPPGRGRYEQYF. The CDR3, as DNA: TGTGCCAGCAGTCCCCCGGGCAGGGGGCGTTACGAGCAGTACTTC.

The CDR3 protein is CSVWYDTQYF. Written as DNA, the CDR3 is TGCAGCGTTTGGTATGATACGCAGTATTTT. This chain links TRBV29-1 with TRBJ2-3; no clear D. From germline, CDR1 is SQVTM and CDR2 ANQGSEA. This CDR3 comprises 10 residues. With 5 bases removed from V and 6 bases from J, the gap between germline ends came to 6 bases.

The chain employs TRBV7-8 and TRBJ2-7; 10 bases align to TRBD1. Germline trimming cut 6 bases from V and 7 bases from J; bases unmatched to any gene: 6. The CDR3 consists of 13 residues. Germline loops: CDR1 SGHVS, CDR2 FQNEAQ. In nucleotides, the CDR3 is TGTGCCAGCAGAGACAGGGGGCGTAGAGAGCAGTACTTC. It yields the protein CASRDRGRREQYF.

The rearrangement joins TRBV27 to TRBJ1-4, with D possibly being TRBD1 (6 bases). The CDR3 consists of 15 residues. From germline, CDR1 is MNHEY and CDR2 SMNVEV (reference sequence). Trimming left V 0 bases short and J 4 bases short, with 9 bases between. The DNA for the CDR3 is TGTGCCAGCAGTTTATCGAGGGGGTTTAATGAAAAACTGTTTTTT. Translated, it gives CASSLSRGFNEKLFF.

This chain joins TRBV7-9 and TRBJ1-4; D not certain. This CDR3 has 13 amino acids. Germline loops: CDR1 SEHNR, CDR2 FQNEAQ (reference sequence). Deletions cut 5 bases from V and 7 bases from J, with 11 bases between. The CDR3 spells CASSQSGSEKLFF. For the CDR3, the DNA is TGTGCCAGCAGCCAGTCGGGGAGTGAAAAACTGTTTTTT.

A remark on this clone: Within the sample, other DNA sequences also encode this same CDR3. CDR3 protein: CASSVESDTQYF. In nucleotides, the CDR3 is TGTGCCAGCAGCGTAGAAAGCGATACGCAGTATTTT. V gene TRBV9 combines with J gene TRBJ2-3; D not certain. The V end lost 0 bases, the J end lost 6 bases, and 5 bases lay between the germline ends. This CDR3 comprises 12 residues. Germline CDR1 SGDLS, CDR2 YYNGEE.

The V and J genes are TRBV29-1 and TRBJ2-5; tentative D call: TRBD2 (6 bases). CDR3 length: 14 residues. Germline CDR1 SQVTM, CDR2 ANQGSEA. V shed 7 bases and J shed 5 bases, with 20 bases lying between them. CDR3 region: CSARGRLAKETQYF. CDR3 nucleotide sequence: TGCAGCGCCCGGGGAAGGCTAGCGAAGGAGACCCAGTACTTC.

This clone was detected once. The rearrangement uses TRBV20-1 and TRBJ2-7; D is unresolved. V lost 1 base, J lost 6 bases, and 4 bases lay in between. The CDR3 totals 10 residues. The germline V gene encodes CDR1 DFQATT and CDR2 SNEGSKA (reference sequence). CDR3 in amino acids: CSARVTEQYF. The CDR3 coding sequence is TGCAGTGCTAGAGTGACCGAGCAGTACTTC.

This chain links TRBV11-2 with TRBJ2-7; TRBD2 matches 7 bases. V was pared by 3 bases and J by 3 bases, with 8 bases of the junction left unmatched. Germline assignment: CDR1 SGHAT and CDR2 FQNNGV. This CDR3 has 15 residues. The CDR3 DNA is TGTGCCAGCAGCTTCGATGGCGGGAGTATCTACGAGCAGTACTTC. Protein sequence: CASSFDGGSIYEQYF.

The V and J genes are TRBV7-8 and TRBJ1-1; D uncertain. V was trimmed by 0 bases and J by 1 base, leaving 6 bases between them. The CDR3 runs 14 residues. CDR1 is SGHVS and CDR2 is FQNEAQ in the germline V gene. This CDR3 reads CASSLALPNTEAFF. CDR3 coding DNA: TGTGCCAGCAGCTTAGCGTTACCGAACACTGAAGCTTTCTTT.

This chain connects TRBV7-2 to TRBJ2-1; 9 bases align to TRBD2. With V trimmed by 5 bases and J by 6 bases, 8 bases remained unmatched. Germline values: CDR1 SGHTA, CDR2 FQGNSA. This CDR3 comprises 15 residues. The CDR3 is CASSRGREGLNEQFF. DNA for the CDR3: TGTGCCAGCAGCCGGGGGCGGGAGGGCCTCAATGAGCAGTTCTTC. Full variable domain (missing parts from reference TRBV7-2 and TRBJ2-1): GAGVSQSPSNKVTEKGKDVELRCDPISGHTALYWYRQSLGQGLEFLIYFQGNSAPDKSGLPSDRFSAERTGGSVSTLTIQRTQQEDSAVYLCASSRGREGLNEQFFGPGTRLTVL.